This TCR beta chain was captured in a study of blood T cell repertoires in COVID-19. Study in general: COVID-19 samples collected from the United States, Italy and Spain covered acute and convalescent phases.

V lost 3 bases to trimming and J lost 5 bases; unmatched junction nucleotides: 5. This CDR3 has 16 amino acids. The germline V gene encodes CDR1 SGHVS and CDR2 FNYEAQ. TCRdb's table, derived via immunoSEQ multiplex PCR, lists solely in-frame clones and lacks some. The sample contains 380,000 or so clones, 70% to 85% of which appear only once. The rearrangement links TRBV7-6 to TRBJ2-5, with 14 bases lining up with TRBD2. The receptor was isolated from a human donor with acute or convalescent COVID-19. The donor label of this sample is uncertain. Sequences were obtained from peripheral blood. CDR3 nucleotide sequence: TGTGCCAGCAGCTTCGGACTAGCGGGAGGCAAGGAGACCCAGTACTTC. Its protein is CASSFGLAGGKETQYF.